A selection of T cell receptor beta chains follows, all from one sample in a study of chemoradiotherapy in HPV16-positive cancers. Measured with immunoSEQ multiplex PCR; TCRdb has only the in-frame clones, and not every one. The profile shows 15,000 or so clones, 80% to 90% of them singletons. The input for sequencing was blood, taken from a patient who underwent chemoradiotherapy. Source of these receptors: a human donor with HPV-associated anogenital cancer. Each CDR3 is given with its conserved first and last residue. Fields, in order: D gene, clone size, J gene, V gene, CDR3 protein, CDR3 DNA. The D gene is left open where the match is weak. For some rows the clone size is stated as once, few or many, or as a class when expanded; others skip it.

D: NA; size: NA; J: TRBJ2-1; V: TRBV11-2; CDR3: CASRTPPDEQFF; DNA: TGTGCCAGCAGAACCCCCCCAGATGAGCAGTTCTTC
D: NA; size: once; J: TRBJ2-1; V: TRBV18; CDR3: CASSRSKAGLYNEQFF; DNA: TGTGCCAGCTCCCGCTCTAAAGCGGGCCTATACAATGAGCAGTTCTTC
D: NA; size: once; J: TRBJ2-7; V: TRBV2; CDR3: CASSEQQEGQEQYF; DNA: TGTGCCAGCAGTGAACAACAGGAGGGGCAAGAGCAGTACTTC
D: NA; size: NA; J: TRBJ1-6; V: TRBV2; CDR3: CASSATVNSPLHF; DNA: TGTGCCAGCAGTGCGACAGTTAATTCACCCCTCCACTTT
D: NA; size: NA; J: TRBJ1-4; V: TRBV4-3; CDR3: CASSPEGGGEKLFF; DNA: TGCGCCAGCAGCCCCGAGGGGGGCGGTGAAAAACTGTTTTTT
D: TRBD2; size: once; J: TRBJ2-5; V: TRBV5-1; CDR3: CASSFGLAGQETQYF; DNA: TGCGCCAGCAGCTTCGGACTAGCGGGGCAAGAGACCCAGTACTTC
D: NA; size: once; J: TRBJ2-1; V: TRBV5-1; CDR3: CASSLGGGDDEQFF; DNA: TGCGCCAGCAGCTTGGGAGGGGGGGACGATGAGCAGTTCTTC
D: NA; size: NA; J: TRBJ2-7; V: TRBV11-2; CDR3: CASSPVREYEQYF; DNA: TGTGCCAGCAGCCCCGTTCGTGAATACGAGCAGTACTTC
D: TRBD2; size: NA; J: TRBJ2-1; V: TRBV28; CDR3: CASRYQSGNIPYNEQFF; DNA: TGTGCCAGCAGATATCAAAGCGGGAATATCCCCTACAATGAGCAGTTCTTC
D: NA; size: NA; J: TRBJ2-1; V: TRBV4-1; CDR3: CASSQVFGSSVRYNEQFF; DNA: TGCGCCAGCAGCCAAGTTTTTGGGTCTAGCGTTCGCTACAATGAGCAGTTCTTC
D: TRBD1; size: NA; J: TRBJ2-1; V: TRBV10-3; CDR3: CAISTGQGIGEQFF; DNA: TGTGCCATCAGCACGGGACAGGGAATTGGTGAGCAGTTCTTC
D: TRBD2; size: NA; J: TRBJ2-4; V: TRBV5-1; CDR3: CASSLAGGKNIQYF; DNA: TGCGCCAGCAGCTTGGCGGGGGGGAAAAACATTCAGTACTTC
D: NA; size: NA; J: TRBJ1-5; V: TRBV7-8; CDR3: CASSPRGVQGGQPQHF; DNA: TGTGCCAGCAGCCCGCGTGGGGTACAGGGCGGTCAGCCCCAGCATTTT
D: NA; size: NA; J: TRBJ1-4; V: TRBV5-1; CDR3: CASSYSTTNEKLFF; DNA: TGCGCCAGCAGCTACAGTACAACTAATGAAAAACTGTTTTTT
D: TRBD2; size: NA; J: TRBJ2-7; V: TRBV19; CDR3: CASSPGSGPTYEQYF; DNA: TGTGCCAGTAGTCCTGGTAGCGGGCCAACCTACGAGCAGTACTTC
D: NA; size: NA; J: TRBJ1-5; V: TRBV4-1; CDR3: CASSLWSAGNQPQHF; DNA: TGCGCCAGCTCCCTGTGGTCAGCGGGCAATCAGCCCCAGCATTTT
D: NA; size: NA; J: TRBJ1-1; V: TRBV7-8; CDR3: CASSSQLQYEAFF; DNA: TGTGCCAGCAGCTCACAGCTCCAGTATGAAGCTTTCTTT
D: TRBD2; size: NA; J: TRBJ2-1; V: TRBV7-3; CDR3: CASSLMGGPNNEQFF; DNA: TGTGCCAGCAGCTTAATGGGAGGGCCTAACAATGAGCAGTTCTTC
D: NA; size: NA; J: TRBJ1-2; V: TRBV19; CDR3: CASRGGGYGYTF; DNA: TGTGCCAGTCGAGGTGGTGGGTATGGCTACACCTTC
D: TRBD1; size: NA; J: TRBJ2-3; V: TRBV7-9; CDR3: CASSSGQGHTDTQYF; DNA: TGTGCCAGCAGCTCGGGACAGGGTCATACAGATACGCAGTATTTT